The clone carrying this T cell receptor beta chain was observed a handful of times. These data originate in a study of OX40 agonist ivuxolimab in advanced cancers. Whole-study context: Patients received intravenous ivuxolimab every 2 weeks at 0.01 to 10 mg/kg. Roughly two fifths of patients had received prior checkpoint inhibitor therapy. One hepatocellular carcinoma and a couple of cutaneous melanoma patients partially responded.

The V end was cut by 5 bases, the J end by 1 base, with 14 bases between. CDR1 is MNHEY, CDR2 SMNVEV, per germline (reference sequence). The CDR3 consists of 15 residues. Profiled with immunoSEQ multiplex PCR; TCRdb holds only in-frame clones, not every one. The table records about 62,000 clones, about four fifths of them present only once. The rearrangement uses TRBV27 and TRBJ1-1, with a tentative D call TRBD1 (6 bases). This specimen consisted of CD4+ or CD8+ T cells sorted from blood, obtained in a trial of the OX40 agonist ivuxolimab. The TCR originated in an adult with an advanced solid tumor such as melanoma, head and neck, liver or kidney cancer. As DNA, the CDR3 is TGTGCCAGCAGTCCCTCGGGACAACCGAACACTGAAGCTTTCTTT. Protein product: CASSPSGQPNTEAFF.